A single sample gave rise to the 3 T cell receptor beta chains below, sequenced in a study of T cell repertoires in aging, cancer and after chemotherapy. A mixed TRB-A/B primer pool amplified rearranged TRB by multiplex touch-down PCR. TCRdb redid the calling of the multiplex PCR reads with MiXCR, one entry per CDR3 protein. The table includes 15,000 to 20,000 distinct CDR3 sequences, roughly two fifths detected once. TCR beta rearrangements were amplified from peripheral blood genomic DNA. The sequenced sample consisted of blood. The receptors were gathered from a human donor with a solid tumor.

The chain joins TRBV5-6 to TRBJ2-1; maybe TRBD2 (6 bases). The CDR3 totals 15 residues. V was pared by 0 bases and J by 4 bases, with 11 bases between. In germline, CDR1 is SGHDT, CDR2 YYEEEE. The CDR3 protein is CASSLVGGGYNEQFF. The CDR3 DNA sequence: TGTGCCAGCAGCTTGGTCGGGGGAGGATACAATGAGCAGTTCTTC.

The V gene is TRBV6-2 or TRBV6-3, the J gene TRBJ2-3; 9 bases agree with TRBD1. Germline V gene sequence: CDR1 MNHEY, CDR2 SVGEGT. This CDR3 is built from 17 residues. The trim removed 6 bases at V and 1 base at J, leaving 11 bases unmatched. In DNA form, the CDR3 reads TGTGCCAGCAGCTATAATATCCGGGACAGGGGCACAGATACGCAGTATTTT. It specifies CASSYNIRDRGTDTQYF.

Only a few counts were recorded for this clonotype. V is TRBV6-5 and J is TRBJ2-7; the match to TRBD1 covers 9 bases. Germline CDR1 is MNHEY and CDR2 is SVGAGI. Unmatched junction bases numbered 3, after V lost 0 bases and J lost 0 bases. This CDR3 contains 16 residues. The DNA of the CDR3 is TGTGCCAGCAGTTACTCGGTACAGGGGGCCTCCTACGAGCAGTACTTC. Its translation: CASSYSVQGASYEQYF.